This T cell receptor beta chain stems from a study of early T cells in non-severe SARS-CoV-2 infection. The CDR3 totals 14 residues. Trimming cost V 5 bases and J 6 bases; bases outside gene matches: 5. Germline CDR1 and CDR2: SEHNR and FQNEAQ (reference sequence). This clonotype was observed a handful of times. MiXCR, run by TCRdb on the 5' RACE reads, gives a single entry per CDR3 protein. Counted here are fewer than 75,000 distinct CDR3 sequences, less than 20% occurring once; the ten biggest clones make up roughly 10%. This clonotype originated in an adult who was a healthcare worker with PCR-confirmed SARS-CoV-2 infection or an uninfected control (not recorded which). The chain combines TRBV7-9 with TRBJ2-5, with TRBD1 matching over 11 bases. The source material was whole blood, sampled at baseline. CDR3 region: CASSKGQGVKTQYF. The CDR3 DNA is TGTGCCAGCAGCAAGGGACAGGGGGTAAAGACCCAGTACTTC.